This T cell receptor beta chain was recovered during a study of cytomegalovirus exposure and HLA in healthy donors. Study-wide findings and caveats: The listing of 150 to 200 TCR beta chains classed them as cytomegalovirus-associated. Reportedly, cytomegalovirus status was diagnosed with high sensitivity and specificity.

Researchers ran the PCR with 60 Vbeta and 13 Jbeta primers. The repertoire was sequenced with immunoSEQ multiplex PCR; TCRdb's copy has only in-frame clones and lacks some. The table records about 180,000 clones, roughly 80% of them present only once. On this clone itself: Its matching antigen is unknown.

The CDR3 extends over 15 amino acids. Trimming shortened V by 0 bases and J by 5 bases, and 14 bases separated the two germline ends. The germline V gene has CDR1 SGHRS and CDR2 YFSETQ. The sequencing input was PBMCs. This TCR derives from a boy aged 2 to 10 in good health and CMV-seronegative. This chain connects TRBV5-1 to TRBJ1-1, with D tentatively TRBD1 (5 bases). CDR3 nucleotides: TGCGCCAGCAGCTTGGCCCCCACCCGGGGGACTGAAGCTTTCTTT. The encoded protein is CASSLAPTRGTEAFF.